This TCR beta chain was captured by sequencing in a study of T cells after yellow fever vaccination. Study background: Low-cell-number fractions underwent preparation using SMART-Seq v4 Ultra Low Input.

Points on this clonotype: Its antigen is still unknown.

With 6 bases clipped from V and 5 bases from J, the junction kept 8 bases outside the gene matches. The CDR3 has 15 residues. CDR1 is SGHRS, CDR2 YFSETQ, per germline. General study results and limits: Subsequent booster samples again held most clones from primary vaccination (just under 98% CD4, approximately 86% CD8). Bulk-population clonotypes that are abundant could appear as contaminants in FACS-sorted repertoires.

By 5'RACE template switching, TCR cDNA was produced, with a universal primer site and UMIs added in the process. MiXCR, applied by TCRdb to the 5' RACE reads, yields one record per CDR3 protein. The table lists around 550,000 distinct CDR3 sequences, less than 20% of them singletons. The sample here was PBMCs, taken 15 days after the yellow fever booster vaccination. This receptor was obtained from a man aged 25 to 40 who received the YFV17D yellow fever vaccine. The V and J genes are TRBV5-1 and TRBJ2-1; 10 bases align to TRBD2. The CDR3 region is CASMQAGGDNNEQFF. CDR3 DNA: TGCGCCAGCATGCAAGCGGGAGGGGACAACAATGAGCAGTTCTTC.